This T cell receptor beta chain was sequenced for a study of identical twins. Template switching supplied a universal primer site; unique molecular identifiers were carried on the cDNA. TCRdb analysed the 5' RACE reads with MiXCR anew, one entry per CDR3 protein. The repertoire holds hundreds of thousands of distinct CDR3 sequences, with 18% as singletons. This clonotype was counted only a few times. Its antigen is undetermined. Points from the study as a whole: Among beta out-of-frame sequences, excess sharing between twins appeared weaker. Out-of-frame TCR alpha sharing observed in monozygotic twins exceeded model estimates.

The germline gives CDR1 SEHNR, CDR2 FQNEAQ (reference sequence). There are 14 residues in the CDR3. V lost 6 bases and J lost 4; bases outside the gene matches: 8. Separately, the same data were catalogued under a study of T cells expressing NK-cell markers.

This clonotype originated in a woman aged 18 to 35 in good health. The rearrangement uses TRBV7-9 and TRBJ1-1; the match to TRBD1 covers 7 bases. The specimen was PBMCs. Here the CDR3 DNA reads TGTGCCAGCAGTCGAGGACAGGCCACCACTGAAGCTTTCTTT. It yields the protein CASSRGQATTEAFF.